These T cell receptor beta chains were read from a single sample in a study of T cell responses to AZD1222 COVID-19 vaccine. Clones were sequenced by immunoSEQ multiplex PCR, and TCRdb holds only the in-frame ones, with some missing. The profile covers 90,000 to 140,000 clones, with roughly 90% appearing a single time and under 3% taken by the ten largest. Sample: peripheral blood, taken on day 0 of AZD1222 vaccination. Receptors originate from an adult in good health. Both conserved end residues are part of each CDR3. Each record gives: J gene, V gene, D gene, clone size, CDR3 DNA, CDR3 protein. A D gene is named only where the DNA matches it firmly. Expanded clones get a size class; other rows say once, few or many, or leave the size out.

TRBJ1-6 TRBV2 - - TGTGCCAGCAGTGAAAGGACAAACTCCTATAATTCACCCCTCCACTTT CASSERTNSYNSPLHF
TRBJ2-3 TRBV9 - once TGTGCCACCTCCCCATACGGGGGATCCACAGATACGCAGTATTTT CATSPYGGSTDTQYF
TRBJ2-2 TRBV27 - - TGTGCCACCAGGGGCAGCGGGACCTCCGCCGGGGAGCTGTTTTTT CATRGSGTSAGELFF
TRBJ1-1 TRBV29-1 - - TGCAGCGCCACAAACAGGGATCGGACTGAAGCTTTCTTT CSATNRDRTEAFF
TRBJ1-2 TRBV28 - - TGTGCCAGCAGTTTGAGGACTGCTGGGCCTGGCTACACCTTC CASSLRTAGPGYTF
TRBJ1-6 TRBV7-2 TRBD1 - TGTGCCAGCAGCTTGGACAGGGGTAATTCACCCCTCCACTTT CASSLDRGNSPLHF
TRBJ1-2 TRBV28 - - TGTGCCAGCAGTTCTCCCGGGACACTAAACTATGGCTACACCTTC CASSSPGTLNYGYTF
TRBJ1-1 TRBV5-8 TRBD1 few TGTGCCAGCAGCGACAGGGAGGACACTGAAGCTTTCTTT CASSDREDTEAFF
TRBJ1-4 TRBV5-4 TRBD1 - TGTGCCAGCAGCGATGGACAGGGGGTGGGTGAAAAACTGTTTTTT CASSDGQGVGEKLFF
TRBJ2-2 TRBV18 - - TGTGCCAGCTCACAGGAGCGAGCCGAACGGACCTTTGGCGGGGAGCTGTTTTTT CASSQERAERTFGGELFF
TRBJ1-2 TRBV19 TRBD1 - TGTGCCAGTAGTATAGTGAATCCGGGACAGGGCCTTCTCTATGGCTACACCTTC CASSIVNPGQGLLYGYTF
TRBJ1-1 TRBV18 - once TGTGCCAGCTCACCAGGGGGAGGGAACACTGAAGCTTTCTTT CASSPGGGNTEAFF
TRBJ2-5 TRBV6-5 - - TGTGCCAGCAGCCCCGGGCCCCCCGGAGAGACCCAGTACTTC CASSPGPPGETQYF
TRBJ1-1 TRBV4-3 - few TGCGCCAGCAGCCAAGATGGGAGGTACACTGAAGCTTTCTTT CASSQDGRYTEAFF
TRBJ2-6 TRBV7-8 TRBD1 - TGTGCCAGCAGCTTAAGATCGGGACAGGGGTTATCTGGGGCCAACGTCCTGACTTTC CASSLRSGQGLSGANVLTF
TRBJ1-5 TRBV7-2 - - TGTGCCAGCAGCCCTGGACACTATAGCAATCAGCCCCAGCATTTT CASSPGHYSNQPQHF
TRBJ2-1 TRBV15 - - TGTGCCACCAGCAGAGAAGACGGTATCAACGAGCAGTTCTTC CATSREDGINEQFF
TRBJ1-5 TRBV29-1 - - TGCAGCGTTGGGCGGGGTATGGATCAGCCCCAGCATTTT CSVGRGMDQPQHF
TRBJ1-4 TRBV10-3 TRBD1 - TGTGCCAGTCGTTGGGGACAGGGAGACGGAAAACTGTTTTTT CASRWGQGDGKLFF
TRBJ2-3 TRBV28 - - TGTGCCAGCAGCGGGACGGCCGGCGCAGATACGCAGTATTTT CASSGTAGADTQYF
TRBJ2-1 TRBV5-6 - - TGTGCCAGCAGCTTGCTGGGGCAGGACAATGAGCAGTTCTTC CASSLLGQDNEQFF
TRBJ2-3 TRBV6-5 TRBD2 - TGTGCCACACAAAGGACTAGCGGAACAGATACGCAGTATTTT CATQRTSGTDTQYF
TRBJ2-2 TRBV19 - - TGTGCCAGTAATCCAGGGCCCACGAACACCGGGGAGCTGTTTTTT CASNPGPTNTGELFF
TRBJ1-3 TRBV9 - once TGTGCCAGCAGCGTAGGAGGGACGGAACCGGACACCATATATTTT CASSVGGTEPDTIYF
TRBJ1-5 TRBV28 TRBD1 once TGTGCCAGCAGTCCTCCCCGGGGACAGGGCAATCAGCCCCAGCATTTT CASSPPRGQGNQPQHF
TRBJ1-4 TRBV7-9 - - TGTGCCAGCAGCTTAGTACCAGGACCTGGGGGACTGTTTTTT CASSLVPGPGGLFF
TRBJ1-1 TRBV11-2 - - TGTGCCAGCAGAGGGGTAGCCACTGAAGCTTTCTTT CASRGVATEAFF
TRBJ2-5 TRBV7-8 - once TGTGCCAGCAGCTTAAGAGGGGGGCCCCAGGGAGAGACCCAGTACTTC CASSLRGGPQGETQYF
TRBJ2-6 TRBV14 - - TGTGCCAGCAGCCCAGGGAGCTACTCTGGGGCCAACGTCCTGACTTTC CASSPGSYSGANVLTF
TRBJ1-2 TRBV15 - - TGTGCCACCAACAACAGGGTCCATGGCTACACCTTC CATNNRVHGYTF
TRBJ1-3 TRBV21-1 - - TGTGCCAGCAGCTCAACCTTAAGGACCCCGCCTCCTGGAAACACCATATATTTT CASSSTLRTPPPGNTIYF
TRBJ2-1 TRBV7-2 - - TGTGCCAGCAGCTTATCGAAGGAGCAGCTCTTC CASSLSKEQLF
TRBJ2-1 TRBV12-3/TRBV12-4 - - TGTGCCAGCAGTTTCCCTAGCAGGGATGAGCAGTTCTTC CASSFPSRDEQFF
TRBJ2-7 TRBV27 - - TGTGCCAGCAGTTTCAACCTTGCCTACGAGCAGTACTTC CASSFNLAYEQYF
TRBJ2-7 TRBV5-1 TRBD2 few TGCGCCAGCAGCTTGGGGCTAGCGGAGATCTACGAGCAGTACTTC CASSLGLAEIYEQYF
TRBJ1-2 TRBV6-2/TRBV6-3 - - TGTGCCAGCAGTTACTCCGAGGGGGAAATCTATGGCTACACCTTC CASSYSEGEIYGYTF
TRBJ2-7 TRBV7-9 - - TGTGCCAGCAGCCGGGGCACCTACGAGCAGTACTTC CASSRGTYEQYF
TRBJ2-7 TRBV3-1/TRBV3-2 TRBD1 - TGTGCCAGCAGCCAAGATTGGACAGGGAGCGAGCAGTACTTC CASSQDWTGSEQYF
TRBJ2-7 TRBV20-1 - - TGCAGTGCTAGTTCTCTAGCCTACGAGCAGTACTTC CSASSLAYEQYF
TRBJ2-2 TRBV9 TRBD2 - TGTGCCAGCAGCGGATCGGGAGGGGCGAACACCGGGGAGCTGTTTTTT CASSGSGGANTGELFF
TRBJ1-5 TRBV28 - - TGTGCCAGCAGTAAGACCAGGCGGCCGCATTTT CASSKTRRPHF
TRBJ1-4 TRBV12-3/TRBV12-4 - few TGTGCCAGCAGTTTGATTGAGAGTGAAAAACTGTTTTTT CASSLIESEKLFF
TRBJ1-2 TRBV27 TRBD1 - TGTGCCAGCAGTCTCACCGGGGGGGCAGGGGGCTATGGCTACACCTTC CASSLTGGAGGYGYTF
TRBJ2-7 TRBV19 - - TGTGCCAGTAGTATAGTGGCCGGTGGTGGGGAGCAGTACTTC CASSIVAGGGEQYF